The present T cell receptor beta chain was sequenced within a study of T cell changes during pregnancy in multiple sclerosis. J was trimmed by 2 bases and V by 0 bases; bases with no gene match: 3. Germline CDR1 reads GTSNPN; CDR2 reads SVGIG (reference sequence). The CDR3 length is 15 residues. Method: immunoSEQ multiplex PCR; TCRdb's copy keeps in-frame clones and lacks some. The profile shows 20,000 to 25,000 clones, approximately 90% of them singletons. Sequenced here: CD4+ T cells from peripheral blood mononuclear cells, sampled in the third trimester of pregnancy. The clonotype was recovered from a female donor with multiple sclerosis, enrolled in a pregnancy study. V gene TRBV30 combines with J gene TRBJ1-4, with 7 bases matching TRBD1. The CDR3 DNA sequence: TGTGCCTGGAGTGTACTGGGACAGACTAATGAAAAACTGTTTTTT. Protein: CAWSVLGQTNEKLFF.